This T cell receptor (beta chain) came from a study of cytomegalovirus exposure and HLA in healthy donors (dated by TCRdb to 2015 to 2018). Regarding the complete study: According to an earlier analysis of 550 to 750 of the donors, 150 million to 200 million T cells yielded 90 million to 130 million unique TCR beta sequences and 276 Gb of sequence data. Approximately 310 gigabases of sequencing data and tens of millions of unique TCR sequences were included in an early release covering around 650 HLA-typed donors. Of the 300 to 500 genotyped donors, less than 90% were placed in the genetic ancestry cluster associated with self-reported Caucasian donors. The aim of the study was to test whether cataloging public T cell receptors could identify signatures of past pathogen exposure. The T cell repertoires of 666 subjects were profiled by immunosequencing and related to cytomegalovirus serostatus. Along with the roughly 670-subject first cohort, a separate validation cohort of over a hundred different subjects was used. To predict cytomegalovirus infection status, the study combined high-throughput TCR immunosequencing, statistical association of individual TCRs with disease status, and machine learning. To study patterns of TCR occurrence, a later analysis re-analyzed previously published TCR beta repertoires from 700 or so donors and added high-resolution HLA genotyping. In the later analysis, no new phenotypic data were used to find candidate immune exposures; instead, reliance was placed on TCR beta sequences and their occurrence across donors. An earlier analysis of 587 of the donors used high-throughput TCR beta sequencing to judge whether each TCR beta V gene segment behaved as functional or pseudogenic. Alongside the repertoire data, information on donor age, sex, ethnicity and CMV serostatus was compiled. A later genetic analysis took genome-wide SNP genotypes for about 65% of the 666 donors and used that subset as a discovery cohort. Every discovery cohort repertoire had been produced on one sequencing platform. Both class I and class II loci were covered by HLA typing, at four-digit resolution. The number of donors typed differed by locus, with about 629-640 for A, B, C, DRB1 and DQB1, more than 500 for DQA1, 600 to 610 for DPA1, and approximately 470 for DPB1. Four to six DR-DQ haplotypes were handled as single units for association and clustering, since linkage in the cohort was strong. Across 398 genotyped donors of the cohort, an average of approximately 240,000 unique TCR beta nucleotide sequences per donor were sequenced, and roughly a sixth of those sequences were non-productive. Results and caveats for the whole study, not just this receptor: A further reported finding was that TCR beta sequences accurately predicted the HLA-A and HLA-B alleles for most subjects in the first cohort. Linkage disequilibrium might explain the correlated functional status among segregating V segments, but an unknown experimental factor could not be excluded. The sequencing pipeline was judged likely to have produced a cluster of highly shared sequence variants as a technical artifact. Most TCR sequences were observed very rarely across donors, whereas some public TCRs were present in many individuals. In vitro tests confirmed that a few of the cytomegalovirus-associated TCR beta chains recognize cytomegalovirus antigens. Because HLA typing was missing for some donors at each locus, association tests included only the typed subset. In a later analysis, HLA-associated TCR beta chains were found to be more clonally expanded and to have lower generation probabilities than equally common non-associated chains. V-gene and J-gene trimming of TCR beta chains was associated with a missense DCLRE1C variant in a later genetic analysis, and the association was replicated in an independent cohort. In a later analysis, 15,000 to 20,000 TCR beta sequences were associated with specific HLA alleles at a false discovery rate of 0.05. Most CMV-associated TCR beta chains appeared to be HLA-restricted in a later analysis, and the HLA associations seemed to be driven largely by CMV exposure. The authors suggested that the approach could potentially be generalized to other disease states and immunological phenotypes. Assigning TCR associations to individual alleles was difficult when HLA alleles, especially DR and DQ, strongly co-occurred. Some IMGT-functional V segments, including TRBV6-2 and TRBV6-3, could not be distinguished by the 87-base-pair reads and were therefore excluded. The study listed 164 TCR beta chains as associated with cytomegalovirus. In an earlier analysis of some 500 of the donors, most TCR beta V segments were observed in productive rearrangements about 87% or about 30% of the time, broadly matching IMGT annotations. The cohort was sequenced for TCR beta chains only, and without alpha or paired-chain data the features that could be detected were limited. Presence/absence analyses assumed roughly uniform sequencing depth across donors, an assumption that may not hold. Several of the top co-occurrence clusters appeared to be linked to parvovirus B19, influenza, CMV and Epstein-Barr virus, according to a later analysis. In a later genetic analysis, fewer N-insertions in productive TCRs were reported among donors in an Asian-associated ancestry cluster than the roughly 700-donor mean. Because counts were too low, approximately 18 rarely observed V segments, including chromosome 9 orphons, were excluded from the earlier analysis of several hundred of the donors. The only immune exposure information available for the cohort was CMV serostatus. In a later analysis, the rate of TCR association differed among HLA loci, with DRB1 alleles having the most associated TCRs and HLA-C alleles having the fewest. The classifier was reported to diagnose cytomegalovirus status with high specificity and sensitivity in both the original and validation cohorts.

Comment on this clone: Its antigen is unknown. The sample holds no much larger clone one base away, and base qualities are not on file.

V lost 10 bases and J lost 7 bases, and the count of bases not matched to a germline gene is 8. From the germline V gene, CDR1 is SNHLY and CDR2 is FYNNEI. Including the terminal cysteine and phenylalanine, the CDR3 comprises 14 residues. The only DNA kept is the CDR3, 42 bases in frame from the first base. The cohort comprised some 730 healthy bone marrow donors. At the time of sampling, every cohort member was nominally healthy, though immune exposures that went unrecorded were likely present. The donor was CMV seropositive and belonged to the group of more than 250 seropositive cohort members. A peripheral blood sample was collected from each donor, and TCR beta sequencing was performed on peripheral blood mononuclear cells. Genomic DNA extraction from the blood cell samples was performed with the Qiagen DNeasy Blood Extraction Kit. The library was generated by the immunoSEQ multiplex PCR assay. The multiplex PCR relied on a mix of 60 forward primers for TCR Vbeta segments and 13 reverse primers for TCR Jbeta segments. A multiplex PCR assay on genomic DNA amplified the CDR3 region of rearranged TCR beta genes. The amplified TCR beta libraries were sequenced on the Illumina HiSeq System as 87-base-pair reads. The study's own analysis went as follows. A later analysis counted some 80 million unique TCR beta chains across the 500 to 850 repertoires, and around 9.9 million of these chains were shared by at least two donors. Raw reads were error-corrected and collapsed into unique sequences by a nearest-neighbor algorithm in which closely related sequences were merged to remove PCR and sequencing errors. V, D and J gene segments were assigned by aligning CDR3 sequences to IMGT reference sequences. Each retained sequence needed at least a six-nucleotide match to both a V gene segment and a J gene segment. A rearrangement was called productive if the CDR3 had no stop codons and remained in frame with V and J, and every other rearrangement was called non-productive. Following IMGT convention, CDR3 was defined as the stretch from the second conserved V-encoded cysteine up to the conserved J-encoded phenylalanine. The earlier analysis of approximately 500 of the donors excluded sequences that lacked an unambiguous match to a single V gene segment. In an earlier analysis of 587 of the donors, a V segment was called functional when productive rearrangements were above 56.7%, and segregating when the standard deviation between donors exceeded 5%. A statistical classification framework was built for diagnosing cytomegalovirus status from the catalog of TCR beta chain sequences. In a later analysis, V and J genes were assigned by comparing TCR nucleotide sequences against IMGT/GENE-DB human TR gene sequences. In a later analysis, CDR3 sequences and most-parsimonious VDJ recombination scenarios were assigned using the TCRdist pipeline. In a later analysis, each TCR beta chain was defined by its CDR3 amino acid sequence together with its V-gene family, and reads without a unique V-gene family were excluded. As a way to deal with suspected cross-contamination and a sequencing artifact, a later analysis dropped nearly 600 nucleotide sequences that were highly shared and had low generation probability. In a later analysis, a clonal expansion index was calculated for each public chain from normalized within-repertoire ranks of inferred template counts. A later analysis computed generation probabilities with a VDJ recombination model fitted to out-of-frame rearrangements, and checked the results against IGoR. In a later analysis, TCR-TCR, TCR-HLA and TCR-CMV co-occurrence was scored with hypergeometric tests, and a repertoire-size bias correction was applied to TCR pairs. A later analysis estimated false discovery rates by permuting HLA or CMV assignments 20 times. In a later analysis, co-occurring TCRs were grouped using DBSCAN, and TCRdist sequence similarity was added for clustering within HLA-allele-positive subsets. Repertoires with fewer than 30,000 or more than 120,000 public chains, plus five repertoires with anomalous nucleotide sharing, were excluded from co-occurrence clustering. Not all clones reach the TCRdb copy of this immuneACCESS table, which keeps in-frame sequences only. Checked studies attribute under half of the gap to unresolved V genes and leave the rest unexplained. From that table come the V and J calls and clone size; the DNA was used to work out D and trimming. This sample is represented by under 200,000 clones; around 80% of them were singletons. Nearly 6.5% of the sample rests with the top ten.

The sequencing sample was made of PBMCs. This TCR derives from a man over 45 in good health and CMV-seropositive. The chain links TRBV2 with TRBJ2-3, with 13 bases aligning to TRBD2. The CDR3 reads as follows: CATELAGGQNTQYF. The base sequence is TGTGCCACCGAACTAGCGGGGGGGCAAAATACGCAGTATTTT.